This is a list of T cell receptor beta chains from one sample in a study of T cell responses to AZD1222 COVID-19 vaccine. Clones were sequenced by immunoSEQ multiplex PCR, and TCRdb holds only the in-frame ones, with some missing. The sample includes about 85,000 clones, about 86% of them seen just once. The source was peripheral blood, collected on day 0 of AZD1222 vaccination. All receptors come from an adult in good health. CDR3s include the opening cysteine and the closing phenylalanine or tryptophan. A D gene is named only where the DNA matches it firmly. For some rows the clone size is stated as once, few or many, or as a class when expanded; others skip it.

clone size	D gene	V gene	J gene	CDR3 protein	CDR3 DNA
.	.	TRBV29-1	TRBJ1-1	CSVGQMNTEAFF	TGCAGCGTTGGACAGATGAACACTGAAGCTTTCTTT
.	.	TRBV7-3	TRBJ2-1	CASSPGTDEQFF	TGTGCCAGCAGCCCCGGGACGGATGAGCAGTTCTTC
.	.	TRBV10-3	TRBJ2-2	CAIKGGGELFF	TGTGCCATCAAGGGTGGCGGGGAGCTGTTTTTT
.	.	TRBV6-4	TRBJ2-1	CASSEGGVSYNEQFF	TGTGCCAGCAGTGAAGGAGGGGTTTCCTACAATGAGCAGTTCTTC
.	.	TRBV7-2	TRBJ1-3	CASSYGLSGNTIYF	TGTGCCAGCAGCTATGGCCTCTCTGGAAACACCATATATTTT
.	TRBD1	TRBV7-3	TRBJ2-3	CASSLKDRGFRDTQYF	TGTGCCAGCAGCTTAAAGGACAGGGGGTTTAGGGATACGCAGTATTTT
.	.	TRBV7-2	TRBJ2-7	CASSARVGADEQYF	TGTGCCAGCAGCGCCCGAGTGGGGGCGGACGAGCAGTACTTC
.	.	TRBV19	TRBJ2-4	CASSERGGAKLAKNIQYF	TGTGCCAGTAGTGAGAGGGGGGGTGCGAAACTAGCCAAAAACATTCAGTACTTC
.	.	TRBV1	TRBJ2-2	CTSRLHGRTSGTGELFF	TGCACCAGCAGACTTCACGGACGGACCTCCGGCACCGGGGAGCTGTTTTTT
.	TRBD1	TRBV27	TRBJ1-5	CASSKIWTGRISTQHF	TGTGCCAGCAGTAAAATATGGACAGGGAGGATTTCAACCCAGCATTTT
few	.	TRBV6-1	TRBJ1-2	CASSEGANPLNYGYTF	TGTGCCAGCAGTGAGGGGGCGAACCCACTGAACTATGGCTACACCTTC
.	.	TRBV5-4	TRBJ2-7	CASSLGGKGTYEQYF	TGTGCCAGCAGCTTGGGGGGAAAGGGGACCTACGAGCAGTACTTC
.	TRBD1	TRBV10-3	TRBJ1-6	CAITPGQGDSPLHF	TGTGCCATCACCCCCGGACAGGGTGATTCACCCCTCCACTTT
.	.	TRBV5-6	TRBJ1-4	CASRGQLNEKLFF	TGTGCCAGCAGGGGCCAGTTAAATGAAAAACTGTTTTTT
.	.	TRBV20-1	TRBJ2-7	CSAIDNEQYF	TGCAGTGCTATCGACAACGAGCAGTACTTC
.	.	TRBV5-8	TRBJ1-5	CASNLGGNQPQHF	TGTGCCAGCAACCTGGGGGGAAATCAGCCCCAGCATTTT
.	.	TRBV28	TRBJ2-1	CASVRDGRQFF	TGTGCCAGCGTTCGGGACGGGAGGCAGTTCTTC
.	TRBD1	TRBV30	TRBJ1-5	CAWNLGQGTPQPQHF	TGTGCCTGGAACCTCGGACAGGGGACGCCTCAGCCCCAGCATTTT
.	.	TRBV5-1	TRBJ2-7	CASSLEVDKQYF	TGCGCCAGCAGCTTGGAGGTAGATAAGCAGTACTTC
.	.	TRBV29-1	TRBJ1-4	CSVVTPGGEKLFF	TGCAGCGTTGTAACCCCGGGGGGGGAAAAACTGTTTTTT
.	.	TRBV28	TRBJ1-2	CASSGAGTNYGYTF	TGTGCCAGCAGTGGTGCAGGGACTAACTATGGCTACACCTTC
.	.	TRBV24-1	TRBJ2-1	CATSDPGGTYNEQFF	TGTGCCACCAGTGATCCGGGCGGAACCTACAATGAGCAGTTCTTC
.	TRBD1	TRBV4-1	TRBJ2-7	CASSPTGTAVYEQYF	TGCGCCAGCAGCCCGACTGGGACAGCGGTCTACGAGCAGTACTTC
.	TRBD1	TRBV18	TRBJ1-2	CASSPQGQGTDGYTF	TGTGCCAGCTCACCACAGGGACAGGGGACGGATGGCTACACCTTC
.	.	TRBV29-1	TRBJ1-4	CSVKLGATNEKLFF	TGCAGCGTAAAATTGGGGGCAACTAATGAAAAACTGTTTTTT
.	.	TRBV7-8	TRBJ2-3	CASSPAERNTDTQYF	TGTGCCAGCAGCCCGGCGGAACGAAACACAGATACGCAGTATTTT
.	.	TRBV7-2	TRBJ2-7	CASSPRGVGVNYEQYF	TGTGCCAGCAGCCCCAGGGGGGTAGGGGTTAATTACGAGCAGTACTTC
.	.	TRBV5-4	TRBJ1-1	CASSYGAGAAFF	TGTGCCAGCAGCTACGGAGCAGGGGCGGCTTTCTTT
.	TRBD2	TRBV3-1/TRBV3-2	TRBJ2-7	CASSQDASGSYEQYF	TGTGCCAGCAGCCAAGATGCTAGCGGGAGCTACGAGCAGTACTTC
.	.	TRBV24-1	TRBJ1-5	CATSDLPGVREGAGQPQHF	TGTGCCACCAGTGATTTGCCCGGGGTCCGGGAAGGGGCAGGACAGCCCCAGCATTTT
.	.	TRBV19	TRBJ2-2	CASNLGQGNTGELFF	TGTGCCAGTAATCTGGGGCAGGGCAACACCGGGGAGCTGTTTTTT
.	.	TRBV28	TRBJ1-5	CASRQGGVWDQPQHF	TGTGCCAGCAGGCAAGGGGGGGTCTGGGATCAGCCCCAGCATTTT
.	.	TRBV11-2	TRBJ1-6	CASSLGGTGSYNSPLHF	TGTGCCAGCAGCTTAGGAGGGACGGGGTCCTATAATTCACCCCTCCACTTT
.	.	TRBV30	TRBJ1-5	CAWSVRGYGFSNQPQHF	TGTGCCTGGAGTGTACGAGGGTATGGGTTTAGCAATCAGCCCCAGCATTTT
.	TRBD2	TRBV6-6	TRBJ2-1	CASRALGTSGGDEQFF	TGTGCCAGCAGAGCACTAGGGACTAGCGGGGGGGATGAGCAGTTCTTC
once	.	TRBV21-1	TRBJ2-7	CASSKGPGLGYEQYF	TGTGCCAGCAGCAAAGGTCCAGGGTTAGGCTACGAGCAGTACTTC
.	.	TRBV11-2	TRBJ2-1	CASSLVGLLYNEQFF	TGTGCCAGCAGCTTAGTTGGGCTGCTATACAATGAGCAGTTCTTC
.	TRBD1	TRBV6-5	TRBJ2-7	CASSSTGGPYEQYF	TGTGCCAGCAGTTCTACAGGGGGACCTTACGAGCAGTACTTC
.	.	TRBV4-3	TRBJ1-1	CASSQERGAPAFF	TGCGCCAGCAGCCAAGAAAGGGGGGCGCCGGCTTTCTTT
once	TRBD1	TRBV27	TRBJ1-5	CATTPDRDGRDQPQHF	TGTGCCACTACCCCCGACAGGGATGGACGGGATCAGCCCCAGCATTTT
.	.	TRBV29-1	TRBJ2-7	CSVEDPVYEQYF	TGCAGCGTTGAAGATCCCGTGTACGAGCAGTACTTC
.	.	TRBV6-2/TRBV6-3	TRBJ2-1	CASSYSSGGNGWIGEQFF	TGTGCCAGCAGTTACTCGAGCGGCGGGAATGGTTGGATTGGTGAGCAGTTCTTC
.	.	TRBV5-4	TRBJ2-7	CASSLEVAPDLEQYF	TGTGCCAGCAGCTTGGAAGTAGCCCCGGATTTGGAGCAGTACTTC
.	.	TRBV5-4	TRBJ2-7	CASSLVQALNEQYF	TGTGCCAGCAGCCTAGTACAGGCTTTAAACGAGCAGTACTTC
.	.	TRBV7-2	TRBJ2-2	CASSSRGQVVANTGELFF	TGTGCCAGCAGTTCTCGGGGGCAAGTAGTCGCGAACACCGGGGAGCTGTTTTTT
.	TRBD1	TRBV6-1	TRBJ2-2	CASREGTGNTGELFF	TGTGCCAGCAGGGAAGGGACAGGAAACACCGGGGAGCTGTTTTTT
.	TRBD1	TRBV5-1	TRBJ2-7	CASSRGQGAEEQYF	TGCGCCAGCTCCAGGGGACAGGGGGCGGAGGAGCAGTACTTC
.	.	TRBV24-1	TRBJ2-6	CATARGSGANVLTF	TGTGCCACCGCAAGGGGCTCTGGGGCCAACGTCCTGACTTTC